This is a list of T cell receptor beta chains from one sample in a study of vaccination effects on CD4 cells after COVID-19. Assay: immunoSEQ multiplex PCR; the TCRdb copy retains only in-frame clones and omits some. The data contain 55,000 to 90,000 clones, roughly two thirds of them singletons. These TCRs' antigens remain unknown. This sample comprised CD4+ T cells from PBMCs cultured with HIV peptides, obtained before COVID-19 vaccination. Source of these receptors: a human donor who had a prior SARS-CoV-2 infection. CDR3s include the opening cysteine and the closing phenylalanine or tryptophan. The order of the fields is clone size, V gene, J gene, D gene, CDR3 DNA, CDR3 protein. A D gene is named only where the DNA matches it firmly. Where a row states a size, it is once, few, many or the class of an expanded clone; other rows omit it.

abundance: .
v_gene: TRBV5-1
j_gene: TRBJ2-1
d_gene: TRBD2
CDR3nt: TGCGCCAGCAGCTTACTAGCGGGAGTCGTCAATGAGCAGTTCTTC
CDR3aa: CASSLLAGVVNEQFF

abundance: .
v_gene: TRBV7-8
j_gene: TRBJ2-7
d_gene: TRBD2
CDR3nt: TGTGCCAGCAGCTCCAAGACCGGCGGGGGGTACGAGCAGTACTTC
CDR3aa: CASSSKTGGGYEQYF

abundance: .
v_gene: TRBV12-5
j_gene: TRBJ2-1
d_gene: .
CDR3nt: TGTGCTAGTGGTTCGAGAACCAATGAGCAGTTCTTC
CDR3aa: CASGSRTNEQFF

abundance: .
v_gene: TRBV18
j_gene: TRBJ2-2
d_gene: .
CDR3nt: TGTGCCAGCTCACCACAGAGCAACACCGGGGAGCTGTTTTTT
CDR3aa: CASSPQSNTGELFF

abundance: .
v_gene: TRBV15
j_gene: TRBJ2-1
d_gene: .
CDR3nt: TGTGCCACCAGCGTTGACCTATACTACAATGAGCAGTTCTTC
CDR3aa: CATSVDLYYNEQFF

abundance: .
v_gene: TRBV11-2
j_gene: TRBJ1-1
d_gene: .
CDR3nt: TGTGCCAGCAGTTACACGCGGGGCACTGAAGCTTTCTTT
CDR3aa: CASSYTRGTEAFF

abundance: .
v_gene: TRBV9
j_gene: TRBJ1-6
d_gene: TRBD1
CDR3nt: TGTGCCAGCAGTTCGCAGGGGGCTGGGAATTCACCCCTCCACTTT
CDR3aa: CASSSQGAGNSPLHF

abundance: .
v_gene: TRBV18
j_gene: TRBJ1-2
d_gene: .
CDR3nt: TGTGCCAGCTCACCACTCGACAGGTACTATGGCTACACCTTC
CDR3aa: CASSPLDRYYGYTF

abundance: .
v_gene: TRBV11-2
j_gene: TRBJ2-3
d_gene: TRBD2
CDR3nt: TGTGCCAGCACCCCACGGTACGGGGGGTATCAGGCCGATACGCAGTATTTT
CDR3aa: CASTPRYGGYQADTQYF

abundance: .
v_gene: TRBV24-1
j_gene: TRBJ2-5
d_gene: .
CDR3nt: TGTGCCACCAGTGATTTTGCACAGGGTAGAGAGACCCAGTACTTC
CDR3aa: CATSDFAQGRETQYF

abundance: .
v_gene: TRBV15
j_gene: TRBJ2-1
d_gene: .
CDR3nt: TGTGCCACCAGCAGAAGGTATGAGCAGTTCTTC
CDR3aa: CATSRRYEQFF

abundance: few
v_gene: TRBV19
j_gene: TRBJ2-1
d_gene: .
CDR3nt: TGTGCCAGTAGTTGGGGCTCAAATGAGCAGTTCTTC
CDR3aa: CASSWGSNEQFF

abundance: .
v_gene: TRBV12-3/TRBV12-4
j_gene: TRBJ2-2
d_gene: .
CDR3nt: TGTGCCAGCAGTTTGGCTAGCGCCGGGGAGCTGTTTTTT
CDR3aa: CASSLASAGELFF

abundance: .
v_gene: TRBV7-2
j_gene: TRBJ1-5
d_gene: .
CDR3nt: TGTGCCAGCAGCTATCAGGAAAGCAATCAGCCCCAGCATTTT
CDR3aa: CASSYQESNQPQHF

abundance: few
v_gene: TRBV27
j_gene: TRBJ2-1
d_gene: TRBD2
CDR3nt: TGTGCCAGCAGGGCCCATAGCGGGAGGTTCCCCTACAATGAGCAGTTCTTC
CDR3aa: CASRAHSGRFPYNEQFF

abundance: .
v_gene: TRBV5-1
j_gene: TRBJ1-1
d_gene: .
CDR3nt: TGCGCCAGCGCACACCCAGACAGAGGAAACACTGAAGCTTTCTTT
CDR3aa: CASAHPDRGNTEAFF

abundance: .
v_gene: TRBV11-3
j_gene: TRBJ2-6
d_gene: .
CDR3nt: TGTGCCAGCAGCTTAGTGAAAGCGGGCCTCATATACTCTGGGGCCAACGTCCTGACTTTC
CDR3aa: CASSLVKAGLIYSGANVLTF

abundance: .
v_gene: TRBV5-5
j_gene: TRBJ1-4
d_gene: .
CDR3nt: TGTGCCAGCAGCTTCGCGGGACGGAGGAATGAAAAACTGTTTTTT
CDR3aa: CASSFAGRRNEKLFF

abundance: .
v_gene: TRBV15
j_gene: TRBJ2-7
d_gene: .
CDR3nt: TGTGCCATCGGACGGGACTGGCGGGACGAGCAGTACTTC
CDR3aa: CAIGRDWRDEQYF

abundance: .
v_gene: TRBV20-1
j_gene: TRBJ2-4
d_gene: TRBD2
CDR3nt: TGCAGTGCTAGTGCGGGGGGGGGTTTCAACATTCAGTACTTC
CDR3aa: CSASAGGGFNIQYF

abundance: .
v_gene: TRBV11-1
j_gene: TRBJ2-7
d_gene: .
CDR3nt: TGTGCCAGCAGCTTAGATCTGGGGACTCCTCCCTACGAGCAGTACTTC
CDR3aa: CASSLDLGTPPYEQYF

abundance: .
v_gene: TRBV6-5
j_gene: TRBJ2-1
d_gene: .
CDR3nt: TGTGCCAGCCGTCTTAGCTCCTACAATGAGCAGTTCTTC
CDR3aa: CASRLSSYNEQFF

abundance: .
v_gene: TRBV10-3
j_gene: TRBJ1-2
d_gene: .
CDR3nt: TGTGCCATCAGCGCAGGGATTTCCTATGGCTACACCTTC
CDR3aa: CAISAGISYGYTF

abundance: few
v_gene: TRBV11-2
j_gene: TRBJ1-1
d_gene: .
CDR3nt: TGTGCCAGCAGCTTAGACAGACAAATCTTCCAGAGGGCTTTCTTT
CDR3aa: CASSLDRQIFQRAFF

abundance: .
v_gene: TRBV7-8
j_gene: TRBJ1-5
d_gene: .
CDR3nt: TGTGCCAGCAGCTTGAGACTGGGTCAGCCCCAGCATTTT
CDR3aa: CASSLRLGQPQHF

abundance: .
v_gene: TRBV11-3
j_gene: TRBJ2-7
d_gene: .
CDR3nt: TGTGCCAGCAGCTCCCGGGACTACGAGCAGTACTTC
CDR3aa: CASSSRDYEQYF

abundance: .
v_gene: TRBV2
j_gene: TRBJ2-1
d_gene: TRBD2
CDR3nt: TGTGCCAGCAGGAGACTAGCGGGAGCCACTGAGCAGTTCTTC
CDR3aa: CASRRLAGATEQFF

abundance: .
v_gene: TRBV27
j_gene: TRBJ2-3
d_gene: .
CDR3nt: TGTGCCAGCAGTTTGCTCGGCAGGGGAACAGATACGCAGTATTTT
CDR3aa: CASSLLGRGTDTQYF

abundance: .
v_gene: TRBV6-5
j_gene: TRBJ2-7
d_gene: TRBD1
CDR3nt: TGTGCCAGCAGTTACCGACCGACAGGGGCGACCTACGAGCAGTACTTC
CDR3aa: CASSYRPTGATYEQYF

abundance: .
v_gene: TRBV12-5
j_gene: TRBJ2-3
d_gene: .
CDR3nt: TGTGCTAGTGGTTTGTGGGGGGCCTTAGCATATTTT
CDR3aa: CASGLWGALAYF

abundance: .
v_gene: TRBV9
j_gene: TRBJ1-2
d_gene: .
CDR3nt: TGTGCCAGCAGCGGGGGGGGGCCTTCCCCGTACTATGGCTACACCTTC
CDR3aa: CASSGGGPSPYYGYTF

abundance: .
v_gene: TRBV3-1/TRBV3-2
j_gene: TRBJ2-7
d_gene: TRBD2
CDR3nt: TGTGCCAGCAACCCCGGGGGCGGGAGGAGCTACGAGCAGTACTTC
CDR3aa: CASNPGGGRSYEQYF

abundance: .
v_gene: TRBV30
j_gene: TRBJ2-3
d_gene: .
CDR3nt: TGTGCCTGGAGTGTACGGGGGACCCTCACAGATACGCAGTATTTT
CDR3aa: CAWSVRGTLTDTQYF

abundance: .
v_gene: TRBV5-1
j_gene: TRBJ2-7
d_gene: TRBD1
CDR3nt: TGCGCCAGCAGCTTTTTTGGACAGGGTGGGGAGCAGTACTTC
CDR3aa: CASSFFGQGGEQYF

abundance: .
v_gene: TRBV23-1
j_gene: TRBJ2-7
d_gene: .
CDR3nt: TGCGCCAGCAACCCTCGGTTTTCCCGTCTGGGAGAGGTTCACAGGGAGCAGTACTTC
CDR3aa: CASNPRFSRLGEVHREQYF

abundance: .
v_gene: TRBV11-2
j_gene: TRBJ2-2
d_gene: TRBD2
CDR3nt: TGTGCCAGCGAGGGAGCGGGGGGGCCGGGCACCGGGGAGCTGTTTTTT
CDR3aa: CASEGAGGPGTGELFF

abundance: .
v_gene: TRBV18
j_gene: TRBJ2-3
d_gene: .
CDR3nt: TGTGCCAGCTCACCTTTCGGGGACACAGATACGCAGTATTTT
CDR3aa: CASSPFGDTDTQYF

abundance: once
v_gene: TRBV12-3/TRBV12-4
j_gene: TRBJ1-3
d_gene: .
CDR3nt: TGTGCCAGCAGTCGCCAGGCTGGAAACACCATATATTTT
CDR3aa: CASSRQAGNTIYF

abundance: .
v_gene: TRBV2
j_gene: TRBJ1-5
d_gene: .
CDR3nt: TGTGCCAGCAGTGAAAACAGGAATCAGCCCCAGCATTTT
CDR3aa: CASSENRNQPQHF

abundance: .
v_gene: TRBV5-4
j_gene: TRBJ2-3
d_gene: TRBD2
CDR3nt: TGTGCCAGCAGCAAACGGACTAGCGGGGGTGGGGATACGCAGTATTTT
CDR3aa: CASSKRTSGGGDTQYF

abundance: .
v_gene: TRBV5-1
j_gene: TRBJ2-3
d_gene: .
CDR3nt: TGCGCCAGCAGCTACGGGACGGCGGGGCTGACAGATACGCAGTATTTT
CDR3aa: CASSYGTAGLTDTQYF

abundance: few
v_gene: TRBV19
j_gene: TRBJ1-2
d_gene: TRBD1
CDR3nt: TGTGCCAGTAGTGTCAGGGGGCCCCACTATGGCTACACCTTC
CDR3aa: CASSVRGPHYGYTF

abundance: .
v_gene: TRBV3-1/TRBV3-2
j_gene: TRBJ1-1
d_gene: .
CDR3nt: TGTGCCAGCAGCCCTAATGGGAACACTGAAGCTTTCTTT
CDR3aa: CASSPNGNTEAFF

abundance: .
v_gene: TRBV7-2
j_gene: TRBJ1-6
d_gene: .
CDR3nt: TGTGCCAGCAGCTTAGCAAGGTCCGCGACGGACTCACCCCTCCACTTT
CDR3aa: CASSLARSATDSPLHF

abundance: few
v_gene: TRBV7-3
j_gene: TRBJ2-3
d_gene: .
CDR3nt: TGTGCCAGCAGCTCCACTAGCACAGATACGCAGTATTTT
CDR3aa: CASSSTSTDTQYF

abundance: .
v_gene: TRBV2
j_gene: TRBJ1-1
d_gene: .
CDR3nt: TGTGCCAGCAGCTACTTTTGGCGCCTGAACACTGAAGCTTTCTTT
CDR3aa: CASSYFWRLNTEAFF

abundance: .
v_gene: TRBV18
j_gene: TRBJ1-5
d_gene: .
CDR3nt: TGTGCCAGCTCACTCGGAAGGGTTTCCCCTCAGCCCCAGCATTTT
CDR3aa: CASSLGRVSPQPQHF

abundance: few
v_gene: TRBV9
j_gene: TRBJ1-2
d_gene: TRBD1
CDR3nt: TGTGCCAGCAGCGGGGACAGATTCTATGGCTACACCTTC
CDR3aa: CASSGDRFYGYTF

abundance: .
v_gene: TRBV7-2
j_gene: TRBJ2-1
d_gene: TRBD2
CDR3nt: TGTGCCAGCAGCTTGCACGGGGGGGCCTACAATGAGCAGTTCTTC
CDR3aa: CASSLHGGAYNEQFF

abundance: .
v_gene: TRBV7-8
j_gene: TRBJ2-5
d_gene: TRBD2
CDR3nt: TGTGCCAGCAGCTTAGCGTCAAGGGAGGGGACCCAGTACTTC
CDR3aa: CASSLASREGTQYF

abundance: .
v_gene: TRBV7-8
j_gene: TRBJ1-3
d_gene: TRBD1
CDR3nt: TGTGCCAGCAGCCCAGGGGGGGGGAGGGTAAACACCATATATTTT
CDR3aa: CASSPGGGRVNTIYF

abundance: .
v_gene: TRBV4-3
j_gene: TRBJ2-1
d_gene: TRBD2
CDR3nt: TGCGCCAGCAGCCGTGTAGCGGGAACATCCTACAATGAGCAGTTCTTC
CDR3aa: CASSRVAGTSYNEQFF

abundance: .
v_gene: TRBV18
j_gene: TRBJ1-1
d_gene: .
CDR3nt: TGTGCCAGCTCTAACCGGGACAAGGGCGAAGCTTTCTTT
CDR3aa: CASSNRDKGEAFF